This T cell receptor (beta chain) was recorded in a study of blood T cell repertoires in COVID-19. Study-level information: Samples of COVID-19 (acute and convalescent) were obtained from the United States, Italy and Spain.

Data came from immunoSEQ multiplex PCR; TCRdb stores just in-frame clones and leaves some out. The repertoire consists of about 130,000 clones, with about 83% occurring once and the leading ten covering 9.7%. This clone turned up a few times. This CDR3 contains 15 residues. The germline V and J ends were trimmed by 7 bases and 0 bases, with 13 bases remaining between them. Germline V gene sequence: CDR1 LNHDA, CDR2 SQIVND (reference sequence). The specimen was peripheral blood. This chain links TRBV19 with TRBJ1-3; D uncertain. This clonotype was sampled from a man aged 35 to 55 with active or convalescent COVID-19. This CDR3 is CASISAIRSGNTIYF. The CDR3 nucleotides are TGTGCCAGTATCTCTGCTATCCGCTCTGGAAACACCATATATTTT.